The clone carrying this TCR beta chain was seen a single time. No antigen is known for it. TCR beta libraries were prepared from cDNA with unique molecular identifiers. Each CDR3 protein is one row after TCRdb ran MiXCR on the PCR reads. The sample shows 550,000 to 700,000 distinct CDR3 sequences, roughly two fifths of them seen only once. V shed 0 bases and J 0 bases; nucleotides not matched to a gene: 2. The CDR3 runs to 17 residues. Germline assignment: CDR1 WSHSY and CDR2 SAAADI. The data belong to a study of post-analysis software for immune sequencing data. For the study at large: Relapsing-remitting, secondary progressive and progressive-relapsing forms made up the multiple sclerosis disease courses.

Overall study findings and caveats: For normalized Chao1 diversity, multiple sclerosis patients scored significantly lower than controls did. Relative to controls, patients had 4 or 5 TRBV segments at higher frequency, with TRBV5-6, TRBV5-1 and TRBV20-1 among these.

This receptor was taken from a girl under 18 with multiple sclerosis. Input material: blood. The chain employs TRBV10-2 and TRBJ1-6, with 7 bases identical to TRBD1. The CDR3 nucleotides are TGCGCCAGCAGTGAGTCTCAGGGGGTCTCCTATAATTCACCCCTCCACTTT. Translating it yields CASSESQGVSYNSPLHF.